This is a list of T cell receptor beta chains from one sample in a study of blood T cell repertoires in COVID-19. TCRdb keeps only in-frame clones here, not all; method: immunoSEQ multiplex PCR. In the table there are 260,000 or so clones, 85% of which are singletons. Sequencing was performed on PBMCs or T cells enriched from blood (not recorded which). Receptor source: a woman aged 45-59 years who had recovered from COVID-19. CDR3s include the opening cysteine and the closing phenylalanine or tryptophan. Fields, in order: V gene, clone size, J gene, D gene, CDR3 protein, CDR3 DNA. The D gene is left open where the match is weak. A clone size is listed for some rows: how often the clone was seen (once, few, many), or a class if it is expanded.

>TRBV29-1|few|TRBJ1-1|NA
CSVSGLHGDGAFF
TGCAGCGTCAGCGGGCTTCACGGGGATGGAGCTTTCTTT
>TRBV9|NA|TRBJ2-3|NA
CASSVGDRTDTQYF
TGTGCCAGCAGCGTGGGAGACCGCACAGATACGCAGTATTTT
>TRBV5-4|NA|TRBJ1-4|NA
CASSLSQVIGEKLFF
TGTGCCAGCAGCTTGTCTCAGGTGATCGGTGAAAAACTGTTTTTT
>TRBV7-6|once|TRBJ2-2|TRBD2
CASSSRLAGPSNTGELFF
TGTGCCAGCAGCTCAAGACTAGCGGGTCCCTCGAACACCGGGGAGCTGTTTTTT
>TRBV11-2|NA|TRBJ1-2|NA
CASSPSGQGGYTF
TGTGCCAGCAGCCCCTCGGGTCAGGGAGGGTACACCTTC
>TRBV30|NA|TRBJ1-5|NA
CAWSALGNQPQHF
TGTGCCTGGAGTGCTCTAGGCAATCAGCCCCAGCATTTT
>TRBV6-5|NA|TRBJ1-1|NA
CASTLEFRENTEAFF
TGTGCCAGCACCCTAGAGTTCAGGGAGAACACTGAAGCTTTCTTT
>TRBV18|NA|TRBJ1-1|TRBD1
CASSPLETGKIEAFF
TGTGCCAGCTCACCTTTGGAGACAGGGAAAATTGAAGCTTTCTTT
>TRBV4-3|NA|TRBJ1-2|NA
CASSQGVRVGGYTF
TGCGCCAGCAGCCAAGGGGTCAGGGTGGGTGGCTACACCTTC
>TRBV19|NA|TRBJ2-7|TRBD2
CASKLAGGYEQYF
TGTGCCAGTAAACTAGCGGGAGGGTACGAGCAGTACTTC
>TRBV4-3|NA|TRBJ2-1|NA
CASSQDFRGNEQFF
TGCGCCAGCAGCCAAGATTTCCGGGGTAATGAGCAGTTCTTC
>TRBV19|NA|TRBJ2-7|TRBD1
CASSVGQGSYEQYF
TGTGCCAGTAGTGTGGGACAGGGGTCTTACGAGCAGTACTTC
>TRBV7-7|NA|TRBJ2-5|TRBD2
CASSPLAGGTGETQYF
TGTGCCAGCAGCCCGCTAGCGGGAGGTACGGGGGAGACCCAGTACTTC
>TRBV28|NA|TRBJ1-2|TRBD1
CASRPGTGNGYTF
TGTGCCAGCAGGCCCGGGACAGGGAATGGCTACACCTTC
>TRBV28|many|TRBJ1-5|NA
CASSQPLGQKNQPQHF
TGTGCCAGCAGCCAGCCCTTGGGACAAAAAAATCAGCCCCAGCATTTT
>TRBV5-1|NA|TRBJ2-2|NA
CASSLEVGAPGELFF
TGCGCCAGCAGCTTGGAAGTGGGGGCCCCCGGGGAGCTGTTTTTT
>TRBV4-1|NA|TRBJ2-6|NA
CASSQNQGGLGTGANVLTF
TGCGCCAGCAGCCAAAACCAAGGGGGTCTGGGGACTGGGGCCAACGTCCTGACTTTC
>TRBV30|NA|TRBJ1-2|NA
CALHSATYGYTF
TGTGCCCTACACTCAGCGACCTATGGCTACACCTTC
>TRBV11-2|NA|TRBJ2-4|TRBD1
CASSSRQGANIQYF
TGTGCCAGCAGCTCCCGACAGGGGGCGAACATTCAGTACTTC
>TRBV18|once|TRBJ1-1|NA
CASSPSENTEAFF
TGTGCCAGCTCACCCAGTGAGAACACTGAAGCTTTCTTT
>TRBV24-1|NA|TRBJ2-7|NA
CATSDPTPNWRKAYEQYF
TGTGCCACCAGTGATCCAACCCCCAATTGGCGGAAAGCCTACGAGCAGTACTTC
>TRBV28|NA|TRBJ2-4|NA
CASSLPDRNIQYF
TGTGCCAGCAGTTTGCCCGACAGGAACATTCAGTACTTC
>TRBV30|NA|TRBJ1-3|NA
CALDRSSGNTIYF
TGTGCCTTGGACAGATCCTCTGGAAACACCATATATTTT
>TRBV4-2|few|TRBJ2-7|TRBD2
CASSQGGLAVTYEQYF
TGTGCCAGCAGCCAAGGGGGACTAGCGGTGACCTACGAGCAGTACTTC
>TRBV6-5|NA|TRBJ2-5|NA
CASSFWQGQETQYF
TGTGCCAGCAGTTTTTGGCAGGGGCAAGAGACCCAGTACTTC
>TRBV7-6|NA|TRBJ2-7|NA
CASSPRVADEQYF
TGTGCCAGCAGCCCCAGGGTAGCGGACGAGCAGTACTTC
>TRBV15|NA|TRBJ1-2|NA
CATSPGTTDSYGYTF
TGTGCCACCAGCCCAGGGACAACAGACAGCTATGGCTACACCTTC